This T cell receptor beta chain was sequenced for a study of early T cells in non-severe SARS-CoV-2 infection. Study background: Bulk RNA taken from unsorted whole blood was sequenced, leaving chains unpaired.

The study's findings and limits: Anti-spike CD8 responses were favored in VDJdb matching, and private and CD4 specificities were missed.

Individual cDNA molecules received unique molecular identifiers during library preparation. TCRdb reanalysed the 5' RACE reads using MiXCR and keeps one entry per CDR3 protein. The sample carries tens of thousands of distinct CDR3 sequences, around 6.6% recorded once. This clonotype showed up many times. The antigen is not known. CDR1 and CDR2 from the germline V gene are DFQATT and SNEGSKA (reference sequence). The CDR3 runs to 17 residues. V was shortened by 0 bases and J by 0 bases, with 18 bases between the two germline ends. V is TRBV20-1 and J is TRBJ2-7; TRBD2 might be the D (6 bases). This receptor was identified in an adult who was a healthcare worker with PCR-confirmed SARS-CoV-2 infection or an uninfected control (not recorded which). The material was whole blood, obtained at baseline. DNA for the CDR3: TGCAGTGCTAGAGATTTTACTGGCGGGGCGAGCTCCTACGAGCAGTACTTC. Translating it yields CSARDFTGGASSYEQYF.